This record looks at one T cell receptor beta chain sequence and its context. These data come from a study of Ad26.COV2.S vaccination and SARS-CoV-2 variants. Sequencing was performed with immunoSEQ multiplex PCR; in TCRdb, only in-frame clones are kept and a portion is missing. The sample has approximately 500,000 clones, around nine tenths seen once; the top ten hold around 13%. Trimming left V 1 base short and J 10 bases short, with 11 bases between. This CDR3 contains 13 residues. Germline CDR1 MNHNS, CDR2 SASEGT. The treatment was: some 20 received Ad26.COV2.S at low or high dose, single or two shots; several received placebo; per-sample allocation not given. The study sampled participants on day 63 after the first vaccine or placebo injection.

V is TRBV6-1 and J is TRBJ2-1, with unresolved D. The specimen comprised peripheral blood, sampled in a trial of Ad26.COV2.S vaccine versus placebo. This sequence originates from a person between 18 and 65 years old who received the Ad26.COV2.S COVID-19 vaccine or a placebo. Written as DNA, the CDR3 is TGTGCCAGCAGTGAAGGGCTAGGGTGGGAGCAGTTCTTC. Translating gives CASSEGLGWEQFF.